The clone carrying this T cell receptor beta chain was found many times. Its antigen is still unknown. The CDR3 is 13 residues long. V shed 5 bases, J shed 6 bases, and the junction held 3 bases outside the gene matches. This record comes from a study of T cells after yellow fever vaccination. About the research overall: Preparation of the low-cell-number fractions used SMART-Seq v4 Ultra Low Input. Study results and caveats: It was a weaker secondary response, yet one that peaked faster, at day 5 versus 15.

Template switching with 5'RACE generated the TCR cDNA and added a universal primer site and UMIs. TCRdb redid the calling of the 5' RACE reads with MiXCR, one entry per CDR3 protein. This table has more than 200,000 distinct CDR3 sequences, approximately 3.8% appearing once. This TCR was sampled from a man aged 18 to 30 who received the YFV17D yellow fever vaccine. Sequences were derived from PBMCs, sampled 15 days after the yellow fever booster vaccination. The chain is built from TRBV12-3 or TRBV12-4 and TRBJ2-7; 11 bases fit TRBD2. The CDR3 region is CASSPGLAVEQYF. The CDR3 DNA is TGTGCCAGCAGTCCGGGACTAGCGGTCGAGCAGTACTTC.